This TCR beta chain appears in the sequencing data of a study of shared clonotypes between healthy human individuals. This CDR3 region has 18 residues. The V and J ends lost 0 bases and 2 bases, in that order; junction bases with no gene match: 9. Per germline, CDR1 GTSNPN and CDR2 SVGIG (reference sequence). Clones were read by immunoSEQ multiplex PCR, and TCRdb kept only the in-frame ones, dropping some. This table has roughly 2.2 million clones, more than 80% appearing once. This clonotype was obtained from a man between 18 and 29 years old in good health. Some clones in this sample may be carry-over from other donors' samples. The genes are TRBV30 and TRBJ2-1, with 11 bases lining up with TRBD1. Sequences were obtained from naive CD4+ T cells from PBMCs. Subset indicated: CD45RA+ positively selected. In nucleotides, the CDR3 is TGTGCCTGGAGTGTCCTGGCCGGGACAGGGGGTACCTACAATGAGCAGTTCTTC. Protein: CAWSVLAGTGGTYNEQFF. Supplemented by reference TRBV30 and TRBJ2-1, the full variable domain reads SQTIHQWPATLVQPVGSPLSLECTVEGTSNPNLYWYRQAAGRGLQLLFYSVGIGQISSEVPQNLSASRPQDRQFILSSKKLLLSDSGFYLCAWSVLAGTGGTYNEQFFGPGTRLTVL.